One and the same sample provided the 21 T cell receptor beta chains below, sequenced in a study of T-cell reconstitution after alpha-beta-depleted transplantation in children. A library of TCRbeta sequences, prepared with unique molecular identifiers, was generated. TCRdb re-analysed the PCR reads in MiXCR, keeping a single row per CDR3 protein. The data hold approximately 250,000 distinct CDR3 sequences, with 9.7% observed a single time. The source material was PBMCs from the stem cell graft donor, sampled from the stem cell graft. The source is a human donor who donated a stem cell graft to a child with SCID.

Regarding this clonotype: A read error may be the cause here, since a much bigger clone is one base away. This sequence joins TRBV5-1 and TRBJ2-6; D uncertain. V was trimmed by 1 base and J by 2 bases, leaving 10 bases between them. The CDR3 sequence is 16 residues long. CDR1 SGHRS and CDR2 YFSETQ come from the germline V gene. The CDR3 protein is CASSLIGQAGANVLTF. The CDR3 coding sequence is TGCGCCAGCAGCTTGATCGGCCAAGCTGGGGCCAACGTCCTGACTTTC.

This clonotype was seen many times. V is TRBV3-1 and J is TRBJ1-1; 8 nucleotides line up with TRBD1. After removal of 4 bases from V and 7 bases from J, the junction contained 8 bases not matched to a gene. Germline V gene data show CDR1 as LGHDT and CDR2 as YNNKEL (reference sequence). The CDR3 has 14 amino acids. This CDR3 reads CASSRQGTSGEAFF. The DNA of the CDR3 is TGTGCCAGCAGCCGACAGGGGACCTCAGGTGAAGCTTTCTTT. The complete variable domain, with remaining parts taken from reference TRBV3-1 and TRBJ1-1, reads DTAVSQTPKYLVTQMGNDKSIKCEQNLGHDTMYWYKQDSKKFLKIMFSYNNKELIINETVPNRFSPKSPDKAHLNLHINSLELGDSAVYFCASSRQGTSGEAFFGQGTRLTVV.

This clonotype was detected ten times or more. The J gene is TRBJ2-1, the V gene TRBV4-2; D is possibly TRBD2 (6 bases). Germline V gene sequence: CDR1 LGHNA, CDR2 YNFKEQ. The CDR3 has 15 residues. V was pared by 3 bases and J by 4 bases, with 13 bases between. The DNA of the CDR3 is TGTGCCAGCAGCCATCGTCGGGGGTGGTACAATGAGCAGTTCTTC. It specifies CASSHRRGWYNEQFF.

This clonotype was detected ten times or more. No DNA is shown, since the ends of the CDR3 on it are uncertain; the CDR3 is the one TCRdb lists. V gene TRBV20-1 combines with J gene TRBJ2-5; TRBD1, the table's D call, lacks a check against the DNA. The CDR3 has 13 residues if both end residues are counted. Germline lookup yields CDR1 DFQATT and CDR2 SNEGSKA (reference sequence). The CDR3 protein is CSADFGAGETQYF.

This clonotype showed up many times. This chain joins TRBV10-3 and TRBJ1-2; no firm D call. Per the germline V gene, CDR1 is ENHRY and CDR2 is SYGVKD. Trimming pared 5 bases from V and 4 bases from J, leaving 14 bases between. CDR3 length: 14 amino acids. CDR3 nucleotide sequence: TGTGCCATCAGTCCCGGTACGGATTTCTATGGCTACACCTTC. Translated: CAISPGTDFYGYTF.

This clonotype occurred many times. The V gene is TRBV7-4, the J gene TRBJ1-1; D unclear. V lost 3 bases and J lost 0, with 32 bases in between. In germline, CDR1 is SGHVT, CDR2 SQSDAQ. The CDR3 totals 22 residues. The CDR3 protein is CASSFSQVGTSPTRAMNTEAFF. For the CDR3, the DNA is TGTGCCAGCAGCTTCAGTCAGGTGGGTACATCTCCCACACGGGCGATGAACACTGAAGCTTTCTTT.

This clonotype was recorded at least ten times. This chain joins TRBV6-1 and TRBJ1-4, with TRBD1 identical over 10 bases. The CDR3 covers 16 residues. CDR1 is MNHNS, CDR2 SASEGT, per germline. With 6 bases clipped from V and 10 bases from J, the junction kept 14 bases outside the gene matches. In DNA, the CDR3 is TGTGCCAGCAGACCCCCGGGACAGGGGAGGCAAGGAAAACTGTTTTTT. Translated, it gives CASRPPGQGRQGKLFF.

There are many counts of this clonotype. The rearrangement uses TRBV3-1 and TRBJ2-5; 7 positions match TRBD2. CDR1 is LGHDT, CDR2 YNNKEL, per germline (reference sequence). V was clipped by 2 bases and J by 4 bases; unmatched bases: 4. CDR3 length equals 14 residues. The CDR3, as DNA: TGTGCCAGCAGCCAACATCGACTAGCAGAGACCCAGTACTTC. Translating it yields CASSQHRLAETQYF.

This clonotype was detected only a few times. The chain recombines TRBV5-5 with TRBJ1-1; D gene ambiguous. Between the trimmed V and J ends, which lost 1 base and 0 bases, there was a span of 7 bases. The CDR3 covers 14 residues. Germline-derived CDR1 and CDR2 are SGHKS and YYEKEE (reference sequence). The CDR3 sequence is CASSLISMNTEAFF. CDR3 coding DNA: TGTGCCAGCAGCTTGATTAGCATGAACACTGAAGCTTTCTTT.

This clonotype was counted many times. The chain couples TRBV5-1 to TRBJ2-1; D might be TRBD1 or TRBD2, each matching 5 bases. The CDR3 is 13 residues long. Germline CDR1 and CDR2: SGHRS and YFSETQ. The germline V and J ends were trimmed by 4 bases and 8 bases, with 13 bases remaining between them. The CDR3 loop is CASSAGTRDEQFF. In nucleotides, the CDR3 is TGCGCCAGCAGCGCCGGGACCAGGGATGAGCAGTTCTTC.

This clonotype was observed many times. The chain combines TRBV7-2 with TRBJ1-1, with D tentatively TRBD1 (5 bases). The germline V gene has CDR1 SGHTA and CDR2 FQGNSA. With 3 bases removed from V and 5 bases from J, the gap between germline ends came to 16 bases. The CDR3 is made up of 15 amino acids. The CDR3: CASSLRRQGRTEAFF. The CDR3 DNA is TGTGCCAGCAGCTTGCGCAGGCAGGGAAGAACTGAAGCTTTCTTT.

This clonotype has a single count. This rearrangement joins TRBV24-1 to TRBJ2-1, with D possibly being TRBD1 or TRBD2 (5 bases each). The CDR3 runs to 14 residues. CDR1 and CDR2 from the germline V gene are KGHDR and SFDVKD. Trimming took 4 bases from V and 2 from J, leaving 8 bases between them. CDR3 DNA sequence: TGTGCCACCAGTGACGGGGCTCCCTACAATGAGCAGTTCTTC. Residues: CATSDGAPYNEQFF.

This clonotype was seen at least ten times. V is TRBV6-5 and J is TRBJ2-7, with D unclear. V was trimmed by 0 bases and J by 2 bases, leaving 14 bases between them. CDR1 is MNHEY and CDR2 is SVGAGI in the germline V gene. The CDR3 has 16 amino acids. CDR3 coding DNA: TGTGCCAGCAGTTACTCGACCACTCCTAAACCCTACGAGCAGTACTTC. It encodes CASSYSTTPKPYEQYF.

This clonotype was detected many times. The rearrangement uses TRBV10-3 and TRBJ1-2; D not certain. The germline V and J ends were trimmed by 0 bases and 4 bases, with 9 bases remaining between them. CDR1 is ENHRY and CDR2 is SYGVKD in the germline V gene. The CDR3 extends over 14 amino acids. This CDR3 is CAISESPEFYGYTF. DNA of the CDR3: TGTGCCATCAGTGAGTCACCAGAGTTCTATGGCTACACCTTC.

This rearrangement joins TRBV6-4 to TRBJ1-1, with a possible D match to TRBD1 (5 bases). The length of the CDR3 is 14 residues. Germline CDR1 MRHNA, CDR2 SNTAGT. Trimming removed 2 bases from V and 6 bases from J, with 13 bases in between. This chain's CDR3 is CASSDRPGISEAFF. For the CDR3, the DNA is TGTGCCAGCAGTGACCGCCCAGGGATTTCTGAAGCTTTCTTT.

This clonotype was found many times. V and J are TRBV6-2 or TRBV6-3 and TRBJ1-5, with a tentative D call TRBD1 (5 bases). V was pared by 5 bases and J by 7 bases, with 15 bases between. This CDR3 is 14 amino acids long. Germline values: CDR1 MNHEY, CDR2 SVGEGT. The CDR3 DNA reads TGTGCCAGCAGTCACCGGGGGGAAGGACAGCCCCAGCATTTT. It specifies CASSHRGEGQPQHF.

This clonotype was observed many times. The chain carries TRBV20-1 and TRBJ2-3; 9 bases align to TRBD1. Germline-derived CDR1 and CDR2 are DFQATT and SNEGSKA (reference sequence). Trimming took 6 bases from V and 5 from J; bases not matched to a gene: 12. This CDR3 region has 15 residues. The CDR3 DNA reads as TGCAGTGCCGTTTACAGGGGGCGAAGGCAAGATACGCAGTATTTT. It translates to CSAVYRGRRQDTQYF.

This clonotype was detected ten times or more. Here the CDR3 reads CASSRGQGATDTQYF. DNA for the CDR3: TGTGCCAGCAGCCGCGGACAGGGGGCAACAGATACGCAGTATTTT. The V call is TRBV6-2 or TRBV6-3, the J call TRBJ2-3, with 11 nucleotides matching TRBD1. The V gene end was trimmed by 6 bases and the J gene end by 3 bases; junction bases not matched to a gene: 5. CDR1 and CDR2 (germline): MNHEY, SVGEGT. This CDR3 has 15 residues.

The table lists this clonotype with many counts. This sequence joins TRBV11-2 and TRBJ2-5; 13 bases line up with TRBD2. Trimming removed 5 bases from V and 0 bases from J; junction bases left unmatched: 12. Germline CDR1 reads SGHAT; CDR2 reads FQNNGV. The CDR3 is made up of 19 amino acids. This CDR3 reads CASSTVTLTSGGDQETQYF. CDR3 DNA sequence: TGTGCCAGCAGCACCGTCACCTTAACTAGCGGGGGGGACCAAGAGACCCAGTACTTC.

In its sample, this clonotype was seen many times. J is TRBJ1-5 and V is TRBV6-5; D remains unclear. Trimming took off 2 bases at V and 7 bases at J, with 12 bases between the two ends. CDR3 length equals 14 residues. The V gene's germline CDR1 is MNHEY and CDR2 SVGAGI. CDR3 sequence: CASSYAGPRQPQHF. The CDR3 DNA reads TGTGCCAGCAGTTACGCAGGACCCCGACAGCCCCAGCATTTT.

This clonotype was found many times. This sequence joins TRBV18 and TRBJ1-3, with unresolved D. CDR1 KGHSH and CDR2 LQKENI come from the germline V gene. The CDR3 consists of 16 residues. Between the trimmed V and J ends, which lost 3 bases and 2 bases, there was a span of 14 bases. CDR3 region: CASSPAGPFPGNTIYF. The CDR3 DNA sequence: TGTGCCAGCTCACCCGCGGGTCCGTTCCCTGGAAACACCATATATTTT. Full variable domain (remainder filled in from reference TRBV18 and TRBJ1-3): NAGVMQNPRHLVRRRGQEARLRCSPMKGHSHVYWYRQLPEEGLKFMVYLQKENIIDESGMPKERFSAEFPKEGPSILRIQQVVRGDSAAYFCASSPAGPFPGNTIYFGEGSWLTVV.